The clone carrying this T cell receptor beta chain was observed a few times. Its antigen remains unidentified. The data originate from a study of T-cell reconstitution after alpha-beta-depleted transplantation in children. Study-wide results and caveats: T-cell counts and diversity at one year post-transplant came mainly from newly produced T cells. Reportedly, roughly two months post-transplant, alpha-beta T cells arose from several hundred expanded graft clones.

With V trimmed by 0 bases and J by 5 bases, 10 bases remained unmatched. Germline V CDR1 and CDR2: LGHNA, YSLEER. The CDR3 contains 17 residues. Unique molecular identifiers were used in preparing the TCRbeta library. One entry per CDR3 protein results from TCRdb running MiXCR on the PCR reads. The data show approximately 520,000 distinct CDR3 sequences, over 10% seen once. The chain couples TRBV4-3 to TRBJ2-5; 9 positions match TRBD2. This TCR was recovered from a female patient aged 2-10 years who had a stem cell transplant for aplastic anemia, so the T cells may come from the graft donor. Sequences were derived from PBMCs, mostly from graft donor cells, sampled 180 days after TCRalphabeta/CD19-depleted stem cell transplant. CDR3 nucleotide sequence: TGCGCCAGCAGCCAAGATTCCAGCGGGAGGCCCTGGGAGACCCAGTACTTC. It is translated as CASSQDSSGRPWETQYF.